These 17 T cell receptor beta chains originate from one sample sequenced in a study of blood T cell repertoires in COVID-19. The table came from immunoSEQ multiplex PCR; TCRdb's copy has only in-frame clones and leaves some out. This sample has fewer than 250,000 clones, with more than 75% found just once. The sequencing sample was made of PBMCs or T cells enriched from blood (not recorded which). Receptors were obtained from a man aged 25 to 40 in a cohort exposed to, infected with or recovered from COVID-19 (not recorded which).

V gene TRBV24-1 combines with J gene TRBJ2-5; 13 bases fit TRBD2. This CDR3 is built from 19 residues. V lost 2 bases to trimming and J lost 4 bases; unmatched junction nucleotides: 12. CDR1 and CDR2 (germline): KGHDR, SFDVKD. CDR3 nucleotides: TGTGCCACCAGTGATTGGACTAGCGGGAGTATCTCGGGTGGAGAGACCCAGTACTTC. Translated: CATSDWTSGSISGGETQYF.

This clone was recorded at least ten times. The genes are TRBV6-4 and TRBJ2-1; the match to TRBD2 covers 9 bases. The V gene's germline CDR1 is MRHNA and CDR2 SNTAGT. After removal of 2 bases from V and 4 bases from J, the junction contained 6 bases not matched to a gene. The CDR3 spans 16 residues. In nucleotides, the CDR3 is TGTGCCAGCAGTGACGAGGCGGGAGGGGGATACAATGAGCAGTTCTTC. It specifies CASSDEAGGGYNEQFF.

The chain carries TRBV4-1 and TRBJ2-7; no definite D call. The CDR3 is 15 residues long. Germline loops: CDR1 MGHRA, CDR2 YSYEKL. V lost 0 bases and J 3 bases, leaving 12 bases between the germline ends. This CDR3 reads CASSQETQVLYEQYF. In DNA form, the CDR3 reads TGCGCCAGCAGCCAAGAGACCCAGGTCCTCTACGAGCAGTACTTC.

The chain uses TRBV2 and TRBJ1-2; 8 bases match TRBD1. With 3 bases clipped from V and 2 bases from J, the junction kept 8 bases outside the gene matches. The CDR3 consists of 16 residues. The V gene's germline CDR1 is SNHLY and CDR2 FYNNEI. CDR3 coding DNA: TGTGCCAGCAGTGACCTTGGACAGGGAGAAAACTATGGCTACACCTTC. This translates into CASSDLGQGENYGYTF.

The rearrangement uses TRBV4-1 and TRBJ2-3; D is perhaps TRBD2 (5 bases). CDR1 is MGHRA, CDR2 YSYEKL, per germline. The V gene lost 0 bases and the J gene lost 0 bases, with 7 bases spanning the gap. The CDR3 has 15 amino acids. CDR3 residues: CASSQDRGSTDTQYF. CDR3 nucleotide sequence: TGCGCCAGCAGCCAAGATCGGGGTAGCACAGATACGCAGTATTTT.

The chain combines TRBV15 with TRBJ2-3; 8 bases agree with TRBD2. The germline CDR1 and CDR2 sequences are LNHNV and YYDKDF (reference sequence). V gave up 1 base and J gave up 5 bases; unmatched junction bases: 5. This CDR3 is 15 amino acids long. The CDR3 coding sequence is TGTGCCACCAGCAGAGGGGAGCGGGAGTTAGATACGCAGTATTTT. Translated, it gives CATSRGERELDTQYF.

The CDR3 bases are TGTGCCAGTAGCACCGGGACAGCGAGTGGAAACACCATATATTTT. Translating gives CASSTGTASGNTIYF. The rearrangement uses TRBV19 and TRBJ1-3, with 7 bases that match TRBD1. V trimming: 6 bases; J trimming: 3 bases; junction bases outside the gene matches: 8. This CDR3 comprises 15 residues. Germline V CDR1 and CDR2: LNHDA, SQIVND (reference sequence).

This chain joins TRBV15 and TRBJ2-5, with TRBD2 matching 9 bases. Germline assignment: CDR1 LNHNV and CDR2 YYDKDF (reference sequence). V shed 1 base and J 0 bases; nucleotides not matched to a gene: 6. This CDR3 region has 17 residues. CDR3: CATSRAAGTSNQETQYF. CDR3 in DNA: TGTGCCACCAGCAGAGCAGCCGGGACTAGCAACCAAGAGACCCAGTACTTC.

The chain recombines TRBV28 with TRBJ2-5, with D possibly TRBD2 on 6 matching bases. V was trimmed by 4 bases and J by 2 bases, leaving 14 bases between them. CDR3 length: 15 residues. CDR1 is MDHEN, CDR2 SYDVKM, per germline. This CDR3 reads CASSSPGSGQETQYF. The CDR3 nucleotides are TGTGCCAGCAGTTCACCCGGGAGTGGTCAAGAGACCCAGTACTTC.

This clone was recorded only once. The gene calls are TRBV27 and TRBJ1-6; TRBD1 might be the D (5 bases). This CDR3 has 15 amino acids. Deletions cut 2 bases from V and 6 bases from J, with 11 bases between. From germline, CDR1 is MNHEY and CDR2 SMNVEV (reference sequence). The CDR3 spells CASSLTARVNSPLHF. CDR3 sequence (DNA): TGTGCCAGCAGTTTAACGGCCAGGGTTAATTCACCCCTCCACTTT.

V usage is TRBV4-3 and J usage is TRBJ2-1; 7 bases match TRBD2. Trimming at V came to 1 base and at J to 5 bases, leaving 11 bases not matched to a gene. Germline-derived CDR1 and CDR2 are LGHNA and YSLEER. This CDR3 has 17 residues. The CDR3 coding sequence is TGCGCCAGCAGCCAAGTGGGGGGGGGACTAACCAACAATGAGCAGTTCTTC. It is translated as CASSQVGGGLTNNEQFF.

This clone was counted a few times. The chain links TRBV20-1 to TRBJ2-7; a possible D gene is TRBD2 (5 bases). V was shortened by 3 bases and J by 3 bases, with 12 bases between the two germline ends. The CDR3 sequence is 13 residues long. From germline, CDR1 is DFQATT and CDR2 SNEGSKA (reference sequence). This CDR3 reads CSASRGRSYEQYF. DNA for the CDR3: TGCAGTGCTAGTCGGGGTCGCAGCTACGAGCAGTACTTC.

The chain carries TRBV18 and TRBJ2-2; 9 positions match TRBD2. The CDR3 has 18 residues. With 3 bases clipped from V and 4 bases from J, the junction kept 12 bases outside the gene matches. CDR1 KGHSH and CDR2 LQKENI come from the germline V gene. The DNA for the CDR3 is TGTGCCAGCTCACCCTTATCCGGAGCGGGAGGCCGCACCGGGGAGCTGTTTTTT. It yields the protein CASSPLSGAGGRTGELFF. The variable domain in full, completed from reference TRBV18 and TRBJ2-2, reads NAGVMQNPRHLVRRRGQEARLRCSPMKGHSHVYWYRQLPEEGLKFMVYLQKENIIDESGMPKERFSAEFPKEGPSILRIQQVVRGDSAAYFCASSPLSGAGGRTGELFFGEGSRLTVL.

The J gene is TRBJ2-7, the V gene TRBV15; D not certain. The CDR3 loop spans 14 amino acids. CDR1 and CDR2 from the germline V gene are LNHNV and YYDKDF (reference sequence). The V and J ends lost 0 bases and 3 bases respectively, with 9 bases between them. DNA for the CDR3: TGTGCCACCAGCAGAGATTTGGGCAACTACGAGCAGTACTTC. Protein product: CATSRDLGNYEQYF.

V gene TRBV2 combines with J gene TRBJ1-5; the match to TRBD1 covers 8 bases. Germline V gene data show CDR1 as SNHLY and CDR2 as FYNNEI. This CDR3 region has 14 residues. The trim removed 2 bases at V and 6 bases at J, leaving 3 bases unmatched. The DNA for the CDR3 is TGTGCCAGCAGTGAACAGGGGGCTAGTCAGCCCCAGCATTTT. Residues: CASSEQGASQPQHF.

V usage is TRBV24-1 and J usage is TRBJ1-2, with TRBD1 identical over 10 bases. With 2 bases clipped from V and 3 bases from J, the junction kept 8 bases outside the gene matches. Germline CDR1 KGHDR, CDR2 SFDVKD. CDR3 length: 17 amino acids. The CDR3 here is CATSDSHGQGEDYGYTF. As DNA, the CDR3 is TGTGCCACCAGTGATTCCCACGGACAGGGGGAGGACTATGGCTACACCTTC.

The chain links TRBV5-1 to TRBJ1-2; 7 bases fit TRBD1. This CDR3 has 13 residues. In germline, CDR1 is SGHRS, CDR2 YFSETQ. J lost 3 bases, V lost 4 bases, and 3 bases had no gene match. The CDR3 DNA reads TGCGCCAGCAGCACAGACAGGGACTATGGCTACACCTTC. This gives the protein CASSTDRDYGYTF.